This entry lists 23 T cell receptor beta chains sequenced from one sample in a study of T cell responses to AZD1222 COVID-19 vaccine. Clones were sequenced by immunoSEQ multiplex PCR, and TCRdb holds only the in-frame ones, with some missing. The sample includes approximately 110,000 clones, approximately 89% of them seen just once. This specimen was peripheral blood, taken on day 0 of AZD1222 vaccination. Source of these receptors: an adult in good health.

This chain connects TRBV7-9 to TRBJ2-7, with D possibly being TRBD2 (6 bases). The CDR3 totals 14 residues. In germline, CDR1 is SEHNR, CDR2 FQNEAQ (reference sequence). The V end was cut by 7 bases, the J end by 0 bases, with 13 bases between. CDR3 sequence reads: CASTRGRNSYEQYF. CDR3 nucleotide sequence: TGTGCCAGCACGCGGGGCCGCAACTCCTACGAGCAGTACTTC.

The chain combines TRBV15 with TRBJ2-1, with TRBD2 identical over 9 bases. Trimming took 4 bases from V and 6 from J; bases not matched to a gene: 16. This CDR3 is 18 amino acids long. Germline CDR1 and CDR2: LNHNV and YYDKDF (reference sequence). In nucleotides, the CDR3 is TGTGCCACCAGCATTCACGGCCCCGGGACTAGCCTCCCCAATGAGCAGTTCTTC. Protein: CATSIHGPGTSLPNEQFF.

The chain links TRBV3-1 (or the pseudogene TRBV3-2) to TRBJ1-2; weak D call: TRBD1 (5 bases). CDR3 length: 14 amino acids. Trimming took off 3 bases at V and 3 bases at J, with 11 bases between the two ends. Germline V gives CDR1 LGHDT, CDR2 YNNKEL (reference sequence). The DNA for the CDR3 is TGTGCCAGCAGCCAGAGGGGCGTACACTATGGCTACACCTTC. Encoded protein: CASSQRGVHYGYTF.

This chain connects TRBV28 to TRBJ1-4; D remains unclear. The CDR3 sequence is 15 residues long. Germline assignment: CDR1 MDHEN and CDR2 SYDVKM. V lost 7 bases to trimming and J lost 0 bases, with 12 bases between them. This CDR3 reads CASKGSGTTNEKLFF. The CDR3 DNA follows: TGTGCCAGCAAAGGGTCCGGGACAACTAATGAAAAACTGTTTTTT.

The chain links TRBV2 to TRBJ2-3, with D perhaps TRBD1 (6 bases). The CDR3 consists of 14 residues. Germline V CDR1 and CDR2: SNHLY, FYNNEI. Trimming removed 3 bases at V and 2 bases at J, with 9 bases between. Written as DNA, the CDR3 is TGTGCCAGCAGTGAGGACAGACCCACAGATACGCAGTATTTT. Translation: CASSEDRPTDTQYF. Combining the CDR3 with reference TRBV2 and TRBJ2-3 gives the whole variable domain EPEVTQTPSHQVTQMGQEVILRCVPISNHLYFYWYRQILGQKVEFLVSFYNNEISEKSEIFDDQFSVERPDGSNFTLKIRSTKLEDSAMYFCASSEDRPTDTQYFGPGTRLTVL.

In DNA form, the CDR3 reads TGTGCCACCAGTGATTTAGCAGGGGACGGCACCGGGGAGCTGTTTTTT. Protein: CATSDLAGDGTGELFF. The V and J genes are TRBV24-1 and TRBJ2-2, with TRBD1 as a possible D gene (6 bases). Looked up from germline, CDR1 is KGHDR and CDR2 is SFDVKD. V was trimmed by 1 base and J by 4 bases, leaving 12 bases between them. This CDR3 has 16 residues.

The J gene is TRBJ2-3, the V gene TRBV10-1; tentative D call: TRBD2 (5 bases). Germline loops: CDR1 WNHNN, CDR2 SYGVQD (reference sequence). The CDR3 contains 15 residues. The V and J ends lost 0 bases and 2 bases respectively, with 9 bases between them. CDR3 amino acids: CASSESRAFTDTQYF. CDR3 in DNA: TGCGCCAGCAGTGAGTCGAGGGCTTTCACAGATACGCAGTATTTT.

In this sample, this clone turned up a few times. V gene TRBV5-1 combines with J gene TRBJ2-7; TRBD2 matches at 9 bases. Trimming took 0 bases from V and 2 from J; bases not matched to a gene: 3. Per germline, CDR1 SGHRS and CDR2 YFSETQ. This CDR3 comprises 15 residues. CDR3 sequence: CASSLGLAGTYEQYF. DNA of the CDR3: TGCGCCAGCAGCTTGGGTCTAGCGGGAACCTACGAGCAGTACTTC.

The rearrangement links TRBV23-1 to TRBJ1-4, with D perhaps TRBD1 (6 bases). TRBV23-1 is designated an ORF whose function remains uncertain. Trimming shortened V by 1 base and J by 0 bases, and 9 bases separated the two germline ends. This CDR3 is built from 16 residues. The CDR3 sequence: CASSQLGGPTNEKLFF. CDR3 sequence (DNA): TGCGCCAGCAGTCAATTAGGGGGGCCAACTAATGAAAAACTGTTTTTT.

V gene TRBV28 combines with J gene TRBJ1-5; TRBD1 matches 7 bases. V was pared by 7 bases and J by 1 base, with 1 base of the junction left unmatched. The CDR3 consists of 13 residues. CDR1 and CDR2 from the germline V gene are MDHEN and SYDVKM. The DNA for the CDR3 is TGTGCCAGCATCAGGGGGAGCAATCAGCCCCAGCATTTT. Amino acid sequence: CASIRGSNQPQHF.

The chain recombines TRBV6-5 with TRBJ2-1; D possibly corresponds to TRBD1 (5 bases). V was trimmed by 5 bases and J by 5 bases, leaving 13 bases between them. CDR1 and CDR2 (germline): MNHEY, SVGAGI. The CDR3 covers 14 residues. CDR3 region: CASSRRRGNNEQFF. CDR3 nucleotide sequence: TGTGCCAGCAGTAGGCGAAGGGGCAACAATGAGCAGTTCTTC.

Of note for this clone: Other DNA sequences of this sample code for an identical CDR3. The rearrangement links TRBV6-5 to TRBJ2-7; 8 positions agree with TRBD2. The junction had 5 bases not matched to a gene; V was cut back by 5 bases and J by 2 bases. Germline V lookup: CDR1 MNHEY, CDR2 SVGAGI. The CDR3 is 14 amino acids. The CDR3 bases are TGTGCCAGCAGTCCGAGCGGGAGCGCCTACGAGCAGTACTTC. It translates to CASSPSGSAYEQYF.

The chain has TRBV9 and TRBJ2-2; 7 bases are shared with TRBD1. Trimming took 6 bases from V and 2 from J; bases not matched to a gene: 7. Germline CDR1 and CDR2: SGDLS and YYNGEE. The CDR3 runs to 15 residues. The CDR3 sequence is CASTRDRANTGELFF. CDR3 nucleotides: TGTGCCAGCACCAGAGACAGGGCAAACACCGGGGAGCTGTTTTTT.

The rearrangement uses TRBV4-1 and TRBJ2-2; D may be TRBD2 (5 bases). The V end was cut by 5 bases, the J end by 1 base, with 8 bases between. CDR3 length equals 14 residues. Germline-derived CDR1 and CDR2 are MGHRA and YSYEKL. The CDR3 DNA sequence: TGCGCCAGCAGCGATCGGGGGAACACCGGGGAGCTGTTTTTT. It translates to CASSDRGNTGELFF.

Comments on this clone: The sample contains more than one DNA sequence encoding this CDR3. The CDR3 coding sequence is TGTGCCAGCAGCTTAGAGGGCCGGAACACTGAAGCTTTCTTT. This translates into CASSLEGRNTEAFF. The chain couples TRBV7-2 to TRBJ1-1; D unresolved. Per the germline V gene, CDR1 is SGHTA and CDR2 is FQGNSA. CDR3 size: 14 residues. V was shortened by 1 base and J by 1 base, with 7 bases between the two germline ends.

The chain links TRBV19 to TRBJ2-5; unclear D gene. CDR1 and CDR2 from the germline V gene are LNHDA and SQIVND (reference sequence). The CDR3 loop spans 14 amino acids. V dropped 4 bases and J dropped 5 bases, with 14 bases sitting between them. The CDR3 DNA reads as TGTGCCAGTAGTACATCCCCCCGGCTGGAGACCCAGTACTTC. Translation: CASSTSPRLETQYF.

A single count supports this clone. The V call is TRBV7-9, the J call TRBJ1-4, with a possible D match to TRBD1 (5 bases). Trimming removed 2 bases from V and 2 bases from J, with 9 bases in between. Germline CDR1 and CDR2: SEHNR and FQNEAQ (reference sequence). The CDR3 is made up of 15 amino acids. The CDR3, as DNA: TGTGCCAGCAGCTTAACGACAGCCACTAATGAAAAACTGTTTTTT. This sequence encodes CASSLTTATNEKLFF.

The chain employs TRBV24-1 and TRBJ2-2; 7 bases line up with TRBD2. V dropped 7 bases and J dropped 4; count of bases not matched to a gene: 5. Germline lookup yields CDR1 KGHDR and CDR2 SFDVKD. CDR3 size: 14 residues. CDR3 loop: CATRGGRGTGELFF. The CDR3 nucleotides are TGTGCCACCAGGGGAGGGCGCGGCACCGGGGAGCTGTTTTTT.

The chain has TRBV7-9 and TRBJ2-1; D might be TRBD2 (6 bases). The CDR3 runs 15 residues. The V gene's germline CDR1 is SEHNR and CDR2 FQNEAQ (reference sequence). V was pared by 9 bases and J by 4 bases, with 19 bases between. The CDR3 here is CASLHSGRVYNEQFF. The CDR3 bases are TGTGCCAGTCTTCATTCCGGGAGAGTATACAATGAGCAGTTCTTC.

V usage is TRBV2 and J usage is TRBJ1-3; tentative D call: TRBD1 (5 bases). The CDR3 contains 14 residues. V lost 2 bases to trimming and J lost 4 bases, with 9 bases between them. Germline CDR1 is SNHLY and CDR2 is FYNNEI. CDR3 loop: CASSELGTGNTIYF. In nucleotides, the CDR3 is TGTGCCAGCAGTGAATTGGGGACCGGAAACACCATATATTTT.

The chain couples TRBV11-2 to TRBJ2-7, with 10 nucleotides matching TRBD2. CDR3 length: 15 residues. V was clipped by 3 bases and J by 5 bases; unmatched bases: 7. Germline V lookup: CDR1 SGHAT, CDR2 FQNNGV. Here the CDR3 reads CASSFQTSGFHEQYF. DNA of the CDR3: TGTGCCAGCAGCTTCCAGACTAGCGGGTTCCACGAGCAGTACTTC.

The chain carries TRBV27 and TRBJ2-1; possibly TRBD2 for D (5 bases). Trimming took off 10 bases at V and 0 bases at J, with 13 bases between the two ends. The CDR3 spans 14 residues. Per germline, CDR1 MNHEY and CDR2 SMNVEV (reference sequence). The CDR3 sequence is CATMTGSSYNEQFF. CDR3 bases: TGTGCCACCATGACGGGGAGCTCCTACAATGAGCAGTTCTTC.

This chain uses TRBV29-1 with TRBJ1-5, with no clear D. Between the trimmed V and J ends, which lost 4 bases and 5 bases, there was a span of 12 bases. Germline V gene data show CDR1 as SQVTM and CDR2 as ANQGSEA. The CDR3 is 13 amino acids. CDR3 protein: CSVAVFVDQPQHF. The CDR3 nucleotides are TGCAGCGTTGCGGTATTCGTCGATCAGCCCCAGCATTTT.